The rows below give T cell receptor beta chains drawn from one sample of a study of blood T cell repertoires in COVID-19. Sequencing was performed with immunoSEQ multiplex PCR; in TCRdb, only in-frame clones are kept and a portion is missing. The sample contains 200,000 to 250,000 clones, about four fifths of which appear only once. Sequenced input: peripheral blood. The source of these receptors is a woman of 80 years or more with acute or convalescent COVID-19. Both conserved end residues are part of each CDR3. D genes are given only for firm matches. Some rows have no size entry. The others give once, few or many, or a class for an expanded clone.

NA,NA,TRBJ2-6,TRBV6-2/TRBV6-3,CASSRISGANVLTF,TGTGCCAGCAGTCGTATCTCTGGGGCCAACGTCCTGACTTTC
many,TRBD2,TRBJ2-5,TRBV9,CASSVAGRGETQYF,TGTGCCAGCAGCGTCGCGGGGCGGGGGGAGACCCAGTACTTC
NA,NA,TRBJ2-2,TRBV11-3,CASLLAAAGELFF,TGTGCCAGCCTTCTGGCGGCGGCCGGGGAGCTGTTTTTT
NA,NA,TRBJ1-1,TRBV30,CAWGPDFTEAFF,TGTGCCTGGGGGCCTGATTTCACTGAAGCTTTCTTT
NA,NA,TRBJ1-6,TRBV19,CASSRAHSYNSPLHF,TGTGCCAGTAGTAGGGCCCACTCCTATAATTCACCCCTCCACTTT
few,NA,TRBJ1-3,TRBV5-4,CASSRDMAAGNTIYF,TGTGCCAGCAGCCGGGACATGGCAGCTGGAAACACCATATATTTT
NA,TRBD1,TRBJ1-1,TRBV5-4,CASSLRTGDTEAFF,TGTGCCAGCAGCCTTCGGACAGGGGACACTGAAGCTTTCTTT
once,TRBD1,TRBJ1-2,TRBV12-3/TRBV12-4,CASSLVDRAGYTF,TGTGCCAGCAGTTTAGTGGACAGGGCTGGCTACACCTTC
NA,TRBD1,TRBJ1-1,TRBV9,CASSVGWTGGIQNTEAFF,TGTGCCAGCAGCGTAGGGTGGACAGGGGGAATACAGAACACTGAAGCTTTCTTT
NA,TRBD1,TRBJ1-1,TRBV7-2,CASSPRTGFVLNTEAFF,TGTGCCAGCAGCCCGAGGACAGGGTTCGTCCTCAACACTGAAGCTTTCTTT
once,TRBD2,TRBJ2-3,TRBV5-1,CASSPWTSGGVTDTQYF,TGCGCCAGCAGCCCATGGACTAGCGGGGGAGTCACAGATACGCAGTATTTT
once,NA,TRBJ1-1,TRBV19,CASSIDTRGSAEAFF,TGTGCCAGTAGTATAGATACCCGTGGGAGCGCTGAAGCTTTCTTT
NA,TRBD2,TRBJ2-5,TRBV11-3,CASSFSGGAFETQYF,TGTGCCAGCAGCTTCTCCGGGGGGGCCTTTGAGACCCAGTACTTC
NA,NA,TRBJ1-4,TRBV2,CASTSYEKLFF,TGTGCCAGCACCAGTTATGAAAAACTGTTTTTT
NA,TRBD1,TRBJ1-5,TRBV19,CASKGEQGSNQPQHF,TGTGCCAGTAAAGGGGAACAGGGGTCCAATCAGCCCCAGCATTTT
NA,TRBD2,TRBJ2-4,TRBV2,CASSETGGKNIQYF,TGTGCCAGCAGTGAAACGGGAGGCAAAAACATTCAGTACTTC
few,TRBD2,TRBJ2-3,TRBV9,CASSPSGGDQDTQYF,TGTGCCAGCAGTCCTAGCGGGGGGGATCAAGATACGCAGTATTTT
NA,TRBD2,TRBJ2-1,TRBV19,CASSKLAGANNEQFF,TGTGCCAGTAGCAAACTAGCGGGGGCAAACAATGAGCAGTTCTTC
once,TRBD2,TRBJ2-1,TRBV7-2,CASGLAIYNEQFF,TGTGCCAGCGGACTAGCGATCTACAATGAGCAGTTCTTC
NA,NA,TRBJ1-2,TRBV6-6,CASTDTGVYGYTF,TGTGCCAGCACCGACACGGGGGTTTATGGCTACACCTTC
NA,NA,TRBJ2-3,TRBV28,CASSISSTDTQYF,TGTGCCAGCAGTATCTCTAGCACAGATACGCAGTATTTT
NA,NA,TRBJ2-5,TRBV6-2/TRBV6-3,CASSYVRQETQYF,TGTGCCAGCAGTTACGTCCGGCAAGAGACCCAGTACTTC
once,NA,TRBJ1-1,TRBV7-6,CASSSLGGEAFF,TGTGCCAGCAGCTCCCTAGGGGGTGAAGCTTTCTTT
NA,NA,TRBJ2-2,TRBV9,CASSVEGTRTGELFF,TGTGCCAGCAGCGTAGAAGGGACTCGCACCGGGGAGCTGTTTTTT
NA,NA,TRBJ2-1,TRBV20-1,CSASTGFYEQFF,TGCAGTGCTAGTACAGGGTTCTATGAGCAGTTCTTC
NA,TRBD1,TRBJ2-7,TRBV7-8,CASSLRTGPSYEQYF,TGTGCCAGCAGCCTGCGGACAGGTCCCTCCTACGAGCAGTACTTC
NA,NA,TRBJ1-5,TRBV7-9,CASGEGVSNQPQHF,TGTGCCAGCGGAGAGGGCGTTAGCAATCAGCCCCAGCATTTT
NA,NA,TRBJ1-2,TRBV7-9,CASSPGPIVYGYTF,TGTGCCAGCAGCCCAGGCCCAATTGTTTATGGCTACACCTTC
NA,TRBD1,TRBJ1-2,TRBV27,CASSLRGTAVSIGYTF,TGTGCCAGCAGTTTAAGGGGGACAGCAGTTTCTATTGGCTACACCTTC
NA,NA,TRBJ1-2,TRBV11-2,CASSLEQGRGYGYTF,TGTGCCAGCAGCTTAGAGCAAGGCAGGGGCTATGGCTACACCTTC
once,NA,TRBJ1-2,TRBV29-1,CSVEDMGQAGYDGYTF,TGCAGCGTTGAAGATATGGGCCAGGCGGGGTATGATGGCTACACCTTC
NA,NA,TRBJ2-7,TRBV18,CASSYSGVEQYF,TGTGCCAGCTCTTACTCAGGGGTCGAGCAGTACTTC
NA,NA,TRBJ1-1,TRBV29-1,CSAKRRGGAGDTEAFF,TGCAGCGCCAAAAGGCGGGGGGGCGCGGGCGACACTGAAGCTTTCTTT
NA,NA,TRBJ2-7,TRBV19,CASSPPRGSSYEQYF,TGTGCCAGTAGTCCCCCCCGAGGAAGCTCCTACGAGCAGTACTTC
NA,NA,TRBJ2-5,TRBV7-2,CASSLKEGGETQYF,TGTGCCAGCAGCTTAAAGGAGGGCGGGGAGACCCAGTACTTC
NA,TRBD2,TRBJ2-3,TRBV5-1,CASSLGLAGGSDTQYF,TGCGCCAGCAGCTTGGGGCTAGCGGGGGGCTCAGATACGCAGTATTTT
few,TRBD1,TRBJ1-2,TRBV7-2,CASSLFEGQQYGYTF,TGTGCCAGCAGCTTATTTGAGGGACAGCAATATGGCTACACCTTC